This TCR beta chain was profiled in a study of cytomegalovirus exposure and HLA in healthy donors. The PCR was carried out with 60 Vbeta primers and 13 Jbeta primers. Method: immunoSEQ multiplex PCR; TCRdb's copy keeps in-frame clones and lacks some. This table holds 140,000 or so clones, 60% to 80% found once. The receptor was derived from a young woman in good health and CMV-seronegative. Sequencing used PBMCs.

The CDR3 spells CASSLSSSKENEQYF. In nucleotides, the CDR3 is TGCGCCAGCAGCTTGAGTAGTAGCAAAGAAAACGAGCAGTACTTC. V is TRBV5-1 and J is TRBJ2-7; no firm D call. Looked up from germline, CDR1 is SGHRS and CDR2 is YFSETQ. The CDR3 consists of 15 residues. V was shortened by 1 base and J by 5 bases, with 16 bases between the two germline ends.